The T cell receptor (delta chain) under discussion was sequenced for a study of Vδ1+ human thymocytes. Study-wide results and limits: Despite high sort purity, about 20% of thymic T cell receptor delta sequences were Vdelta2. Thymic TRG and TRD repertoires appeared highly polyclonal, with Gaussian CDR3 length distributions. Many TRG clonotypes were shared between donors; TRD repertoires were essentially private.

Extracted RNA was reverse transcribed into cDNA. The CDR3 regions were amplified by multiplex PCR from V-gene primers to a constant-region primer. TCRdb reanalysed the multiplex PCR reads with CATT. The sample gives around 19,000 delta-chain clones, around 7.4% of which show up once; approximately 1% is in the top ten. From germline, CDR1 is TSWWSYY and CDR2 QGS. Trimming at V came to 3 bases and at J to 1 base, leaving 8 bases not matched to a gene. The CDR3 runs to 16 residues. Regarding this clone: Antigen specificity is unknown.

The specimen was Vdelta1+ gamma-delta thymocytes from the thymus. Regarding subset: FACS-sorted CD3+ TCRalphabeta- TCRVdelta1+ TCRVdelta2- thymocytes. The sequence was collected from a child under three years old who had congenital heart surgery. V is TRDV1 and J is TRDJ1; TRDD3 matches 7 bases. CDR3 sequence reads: CALGDWWWGSTDKLIF. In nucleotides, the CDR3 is TGTGCTCTTGGGGATTGGTGGTGGGGGAGCACCGATAAACTCATCTTT.